The source of this T cell receptor (beta chain) is a study of blood T cell repertoires in COVID-19. Study background: Italy, Spain and the United States were the sources of the convalescent and acute COVID-19 samples. T cells, B-cell-depleted T cells, or PBMCs provided the cDNA or gDNA that served as material.

As processed by the authors: Estimation of nucleated cell counts relied on the amplification of reference gene primers. Profiled with immunoSEQ multiplex PCR; TCRdb holds only in-frame clones, not every one. From that table come the V and J calls and clone size; the DNA was used to work out D and trimming. Seen here are under 300,000 clones, roughly four fifths observed once, and the top ten hold approximately 2%. V was pared by 2 bases and J by 6 bases, with 4 bases of the junction left unmatched. Germline CDR1 is WSHSY and CDR2 is SAAADI. The CDR3 sequence is 14 residues long. The receptor's source is a man aged 30 to 39 who had recovered from COVID-19. The chain is built from TRBV10-2 and TRBJ2-4; 7 bases are a match to TRBD1. Material for sequencing was peripheral blood. CDR3: CASSEGRGLNIQYF. The CDR3 bases are TGCGCCAGCAGTGAGGGCAGGGGGTTAAACATTCAGTACTTC.